Each of the 15 T cell receptor beta chains below was sequenced from the same sample in a study of control samples from healthy donors and cancer patients. The method was immunoSEQ multiplex PCR; TCRdb's version includes in-frame clones alone and lacks a portion of them. This table has over 100,000 clones, 90% appearing once. The sequencing input was blood. Receptors were obtained from a human donor in good health. The donor label of this sample is uncertain.

CDR3 in amino acids: CASSLQGWVTEAFF. The DNA of the CDR3 is TGTGCCAGCAGTTTGCAGGGGTGGGTTACTGAAGCTTTCTTT. This chain uses TRBV27 with TRBJ1-1, with D possibly TRBD1 on 6 matching bases. Trimming cost V 3 bases and J 5 bases, with 13 bases left between them. This CDR3 has 14 residues. Germline CDR1 MNHEY, CDR2 SMNVEV (reference sequence).

The chain employs TRBV18 and TRBJ2-1, with D maybe TRBD1 (6 bases). Looked up from germline, CDR1 is KGHSH and CDR2 is LQKENI. With 6 bases removed from V and 9 bases from J, the gap between germline ends came to 18 bases. The CDR3 runs to 14 residues. This CDR3 is CASSTSAGAAEQFF. CDR3 in DNA: TGTGCCAGCTCTACCAGTGCAGGGGCGGCTGAGCAGTTCTTC.

The chain recombines TRBV2 with TRBJ2-3; D not resolved. The ends were cut back, 7 bases at V and 1 base at J, with 9 bases in the middle. The CDR3 is 13 residues long. Germline V lookup: CDR1 SNHLY, CDR2 FYNNEI. Here the CDR3 DNA reads TGTGCCAGCAAATTCGAACGCACAGATACGCAGTATTTT. This codes for CASKFERTDTQYF.

This rearrangement joins TRBV6-5 to TRBJ1-1; D perhaps matches TRBD1 (6 bases). In germline, CDR1 is MNHEY, CDR2 SVGAGI. This CDR3 has 16 residues. V lost 0 bases and J lost 3, with 14 bases in between. CDR3 sequence reads: CASSYSPYRDHTEAFF. DNA of the CDR3: TGTGCCAGCAGTTACTCGCCGTACAGGGATCACACTGAAGCTTTCTTT.

The V and J genes are TRBV5-1 and TRBJ2-1; 10 bases fit TRBD2. V lost 9 bases and J lost 8; bases outside the gene matches: 11. Germline-derived CDR1 and CDR2 are SGHRS and YFSETQ. The CDR3 runs 14 residues. This CDR3 reads CATGAGGGLDEQFF. As DNA, the CDR3 is TGCGCCACCGGAGCGGGGGGGGGTCTGGATGAGCAGTTCTTC.

This clone was seen a single time. The chain recombines TRBV4-2 with TRBJ2-5; 11 nucleotides agree with TRBD2. CDR1 and CDR2 from the germline V gene are LGHNA and YNFKEQ. V lost 3 bases and J lost 3; bases outside the gene matches: 12. This CDR3 comprises 18 residues. DNA of the CDR3: TGTGCCAGCAGCCAGGGCGCTAGTCTAGCGGGGGGCAAAGAGACCCAGTACTTC. It specifies CASSQGASLAGGKETQYF.

The chain combines TRBV5-4 with TRBJ2-3, with 12 bases that match TRBD2. Per the germline V gene, CDR1 is SGHNT and CDR2 is YYREEE (reference sequence). The CDR3 totals 16 residues. Trimming removed 3 bases from V and 1 base from J; junction bases left unmatched: 3. This CDR3 is CASSSLAGGRTDTQYF. In nucleotides, the CDR3 is TGTGCCAGCAGCTCACTAGCGGGGGGACGCACAGATACGCAGTATTTT.

The chain recombines TRBV7-3 with TRBJ2-2; tentative D call: TRBD1 (5 bases). Germline values: CDR1 SGHTA, CDR2 FQGTGA. The CDR3 sequence is 14 residues long. The germline V and J ends were trimmed by 5 bases and 6 bases, with 13 bases remaining between them. The chain's CDR3 is CASSMAGLSGELFF. In nucleotides, the CDR3 is TGTGCCAGCAGCATGGCAGGGTTGTCCGGGGAGCTGTTTTTT.

Only one count was recorded for this clone. The V call is TRBV2, the J call TRBJ1-1; 7 bases are a match to TRBD1. Trimming cost V 10 bases and J 1 base; bases outside gene matches: 9. The CDR3 has 14 residues. Germline V gives CDR1 SNHLY, CDR2 FYNNEI. DNA for the CDR3: TGTGCCAAAGAGAGGGGGCGTTGGAACACTGAAGCTTTCTTT. Translation: CAKERGRWNTEAFF.

The chain combines TRBV5-4 with TRBJ1-2, with TRBD1 matching over 7 bases. CDR3 length: 14 amino acids. Losses at the gene ends were 2 bases for V and 6 bases for J; bases not matched to a gene: 7. The germline CDR1 and CDR2 sequences are SGHNT and YYREEE (reference sequence). In DNA form, the CDR3 reads TGTGCCAGCAGCTTAGGGGGCGGGAGGGATGGCTACACCTTC. Translated: CASSLGGGRDGYTF.

This chain joins TRBV7-2 and TRBJ1-2; D not resolved. The CDR3 runs to 15 residues. Trimming left V 1 base short and J 3 bases short, with 12 bases between. Germline CDR1 reads SGHTA; CDR2 reads FQGNSA. The CDR3 reads CASSLEASGYYGYTF. The DNA of the CDR3 is TGTGCCAGCAGCTTAGAAGCTTCGGGGTACTATGGCTACACCTTC.

The rearrangement joins TRBV27 to TRBJ1-1, with 8 positions matching TRBD1. The CDR3 has 14 residues. The trim removed 6 bases at V and 3 bases at J, leaving 6 bases unmatched. Germline V gives CDR1 MNHEY, CDR2 SMNVEV (reference sequence). In DNA, the CDR3 is TGTGCCAGCAGACGACAGGGGTTGGACACTGAAGCTTTCTTT. It yields the protein CASRRQGLDTEAFF.

V gene TRBV6-2 or TRBV6-3 combines with J gene TRBJ1-2, with D tentatively TRBD1 (5 bases). Germline V lookup: CDR1 MNHEY, CDR2 SVGEGT. CDR3 length: 14 residues. V lost 0 bases and J 8 bases, leaving 13 bases between the germline ends. CDR3 in DNA: TGTGCCAGCAGTTACTCCCTGCCCAGGGACGGCTACACCTTC. Translation gives CASSYSLPRDGYTF.

V and J are TRBV6-4 and TRBJ1-5; D is unclear. The CDR3 totals 12 residues. Trimming took off 9 bases at V and 4 bases at J, with 10 bases between the two ends. The germline gives CDR1 MRHNA, CDR2 SNTAGT. The CDR3 reads CARGILNQPQHF. As DNA, the CDR3 is TGTGCCAGGGGGATACTTAATCAGCCCCAGCATTTT.

The chain links TRBV6-5 to TRBJ1-5, with 7 bases fitting TRBD1. Trimming removed 4 bases from V and 4 bases from J; junction bases left unmatched: 1. The germline gives CDR1 MNHEY, CDR2 SVGAGI. The CDR3 runs 13 residues. CDR3 in DNA: TGTGCCAGCAGTTGGGACAGAAATCAGCCCCAGCATTTT. Translated, it gives CASSWDRNQPQHF.